These 2 T cell receptor beta chains were all obtained from the same sample, sequenced in a study of T cell responses to AZD1222 COVID-19 vaccine (dated by TCRdb to the early 2020s). Library preparation employed the immunoSEQ multiplex PCR assay. TCRdb took this table from immuneACCESS and kept in-frame rearrangements with V and J called. Such tables lack part of the clones; where checked against another copy, unresolved V genes explain under half of the gap, and the rest is unexplained. The sample contains about 110,000 clones, 85% to 95% of them found a single time. Approximately 2.9% of the sample goes to the ten largest clones. The intended sense of this specimen's time point label: about 28 days (+/-7) after the second vaccine dose. Here the sequenced sample was peripheral blood, taken 28 days after the second AZD1222 dose. The receptors stem from an adult who received the AZD1222 COVID-19 vaccine.

The rearrangement uses TRBV6-5 and TRBJ1-3, with D maybe TRBD1 (5 bases). Germline V CDR1 and CDR2: MNHEY, SVGAGI. The CDR3 has 15 residues. Trimming took off 9 bases at V and 3 bases at J, with 18 bases between the two ends. CDR3 region: CASSHRSTGGNTIYF. CDR3 sequence (DNA): TGTGCCAGTAGTCACAGGTCCACGGGTGGAAACACCATATATTTT.

J is TRBJ2-4 and V is TRBV3-1 (or the pseudogene TRBV3-2), with unresolved D. The CDR3 extends over 16 amino acids. Trimming left V 0 bases short and J 3 bases short, with 12 bases between. CDR1 is LGHDT and CDR2 is YNNKEL in the germline V gene (reference sequence). The CDR3 bases are TGTGCCAGCAGCCAAGATGTTGCGTGGGTCAAAAACATTCAGTACTTC. The encoded protein is CASSQDVAWVKNIQYF.